One sample yielded the 31 T cell receptor beta chains listed below, sequenced in a study of blood T cell repertoires in COVID-19. Assay: immunoSEQ multiplex PCR; the TCRdb copy retains only in-frame clones and omits some. The sample carries roughly 50,000 clones, approximately 91% recorded once. Sequencing input: peripheral blood. These receptor sequences come from a woman aged 60-75 years with active or convalescent COVID-19.

The chain employs TRBV9 and TRBJ2-5, with TRBD2 identical over 10 bases. The germline gives CDR1 SGDLS, CDR2 YYNGEE. V lost 0 bases, J lost 5 bases, and 4 bases stayed unmatched. This CDR3 comprises 15 residues. The CDR3, as DNA: TGTGCCAGCAGCGTAGTAGCGGGGGGCTTGGAGACCCAGTACTTC. It codes for CASSVVAGGLETQYF. The full variable domain, its missing parts supplied by reference TRBV9 and TRBJ2-5, is DSGVTQTPKHLITATGQRVTLRCSPRSGDLSVYWYQQSLDQGLQFLIQYYNGEERAKGNILERFSAQQFPDLHSELNLSSLELGDSALYFCASSVVAGGLETQYFGPGTRLLVL.

The chain recombines TRBV11-2 with TRBJ2-5; the D gene is possibly TRBD1 (7 bases). The V gene lost 1 base and the J gene lost 5 bases, with 11 bases spanning the gap. The CDR3 totals 14 residues. The germline CDR1 and CDR2 sequences are SGHAT and FQNNGV. The CDR3, as DNA: TGTGCCAGCAGCTTAGTCAGGGGGGAGGAGACCCAGTACTTC. This translates into CASSLVRGEETQYF.

J is TRBJ2-1 and V is TRBV5-1, with a possible D match to TRBD2 (5 bases). Germline V gene lookup returns CDR1 SGHRS and CDR2 YFSETQ. Trimming shortened V by 0 bases and J by 7 bases, and 8 bases separated the two germline ends. The CDR3 is 13 residues long. CDR3 sequence reads: CASSLERRNEQFF. CDR3 coding DNA: TGCGCCAGCAGCTTGGAGCGGAGAAATGAGCAGTTCTTC.

This rearrangement joins TRBV9 to TRBJ1-2; TRBD1 agrees at 9 bases. The CDR3 loop spans 15 amino acids. Germline V gives CDR1 SGDLS, CDR2 YYNGEE. V shed 5 bases, J shed 4 bases, and the junction held 9 bases outside the gene matches. Here the CDR3 DNA reads TGTGCCAGCAGTGAGGGACAGGGAGGGAGCTATGGCTACACCTTC. Protein: CASSEGQGGSYGYTF.

This rearrangement joins TRBV3-1 (or the pseudogene TRBV3-2) to TRBJ1-3; 7 positions match TRBD1. This CDR3 has 15 amino acids. The germline V gene has CDR1 LGHDT and CDR2 YNNKEL (reference sequence). V lost 1 base, J lost 2 bases, and 2 bases stayed unmatched. The CDR3 DNA sequence: TGTGCCAGCAGCCAAGCTGACAGGGCTGGAAACACCATATATTTT. This sequence encodes CASSQADRAGNTIYF.

The chain joins TRBV28 to TRBJ2-7; the match to TRBD2 covers 7 bases. Per the germline V gene, CDR1 is MDHEN and CDR2 is SYDVKM. The V and J ends lost 6 bases and 4 bases, in that order; junction bases with no gene match: 15. This CDR3 spans 16 amino acids. The CDR3 nucleotides read TGTGCCAGCAGCTCTAGCCTCGGGGGAGGGTCTTACGAGCAGTACTTC. It encodes CASSSSLGGGSYEQYF. Variable domain in full (rest from reference TRBV28 and TRBJ2-7): DVKVTQSSRYLVKRTGEKVFLECVQDMDHENMFWYRQDPGLGLRLIYFSYDVKMKEKGDIPEGYSVSREKKERFSLILESASTNQTSMYLCASSSSLGGGSYEQYFGPGTRLTVT.

The CDR3 DNA sequence: TGTGCCAGCAGCCAGAGACAGTCTGGAAACACCATATATTTT. Translated, it gives CASSQRQSGNTIYF. The rearrangement links TRBV7-9 to TRBJ1-3; D perhaps matches TRBD1 (5 bases). CDR1 is SEHNR and CDR2 is FQNEAQ in the germline V gene (reference sequence). V lost 5 bases and J lost 1, with 9 bases in between. The CDR3 spans 14 residues.

The chain is built from TRBV28 and TRBJ2-7; 7 positions match TRBD1. The CDR3 contains 15 residues. Trimming at V came to 6 bases and at J to 2 bases, leaving 10 bases not matched to a gene. Germline V gene data show CDR1 as MDHEN and CDR2 as SYDVKM. CDR3 region: CASRLQGMPTYEQYF. As DNA, the CDR3 is TGTGCCAGCAGGCTACAGGGGATGCCAACCTACGAGCAGTACTTC. Full variable domain (outside the CDR3, taken from reference TRBV28 and TRBJ2-7): DVKVTQSSRYLVKRTGEKVFLECVQDMDHENMFWYRQDPGLGLRLIYFSYDVKMKEKGDIPEGYSVSREKKERFSLILESASTNQTSMYLCASRLQGMPTYEQYFGPGTRLTVT.

The count of this clone is one. The genes are TRBV9 and TRBJ1-2; a possible D gene is TRBD1 (5 bases). Trimming took off 0 bases at V and 6 bases at J, with 9 bases between the two ends. This CDR3 has 13 residues. CDR1 SGDLS and CDR2 YYNGEE come from the germline V gene. The CDR3 DNA follows: TGTGCCAGCAGCGTAGTAGGGGCCGATGGCTACACCTTC. This encodes CASSVVGADGYTF.

Points on this clone: The junction does not match germline at one end; this may be a read error. The chain carries TRBV6-5 and TRBJ2-1; D gene uncertain. The CDR3 is 13 amino acids. Germline values: CDR1 MNHEY, CDR2 SVGAGI. The CDR3 DNA follows: TGTGCCAGCAGTTACTCCTCCGACAATGAGCAGTTCTTC. This encodes CASSYSSDNEQFF.

This clone has only one observation. The chain uses TRBV9 and TRBJ2-5, with TRBD2 as a possible D gene (5 bases). V was clipped by 4 bases and J by 0 bases, with 16 bases between them. There are 16 residues in the CDR3. Germline V gene lookup returns CDR1 SGDLS and CDR2 YYNGEE. The CDR3 is CASSPSGSVYQETQYF. CDR3 bases: TGTGCCAGCAGCCCATCGGGAAGCGTCTACCAAGAGACCCAGTACTTC. Full variable domain (outside the CDR3, taken from reference TRBV9 and TRBJ2-5): DSGVTQTPKHLITATGQRVTLRCSPRSGDLSVYWYQQSLDQGLQFLIQYYNGEERAKGNILERFSAQQFPDLHSELNLSSLELGDSALYFCASSPSGSVYQETQYFGPGTRLLVL.

The rearrangement links TRBV18 to TRBJ1-2; D uncertain. CDR1 is KGHSH, CDR2 LQKENI, per germline. This CDR3 region has 12 residues. With 6 bases removed from V and 0 bases from J, the gap between germline ends came to 5 bases. In DNA form, the CDR3 reads TGTGCCAGCTCCCCTCCTAACTATGGCTACACCTTC. Protein sequence: CASSPPNYGYTF.

The chain links TRBV19 to TRBJ2-5; D is unclear. The CDR3 length is 14 residues. Germline V gene lookup returns CDR1 LNHDA and CDR2 SQIVND (reference sequence). V was trimmed by 1 base and J by 3 bases, leaving 9 bases between them. The CDR3 nucleotides read TGTGCCAGTAGTATAGGAGGCAGTAAAGAGACCCAGTACTTC. It translates to CASSIGGSKETQYF.

The V gene is TRBV7-9, the J gene TRBJ2-1; 7 bases line up with TRBD2. V trimming: 6 bases; J trimming: 1 base; junction bases outside the gene matches: 6. Germline CDR1 is SEHNR and CDR2 is FQNEAQ (reference sequence). CDR3 length: 15 residues. DNA of the CDR3: TGTGCCAGCAGGGGTTCTAGCGGATCCTACAATGAGCAGTTCTTC. This translates into CASRGSSGSYNEQFF.

The chain carries TRBV28 and TRBJ1-6; D unresolved. CDR3 length equals 12 residues. Germline loops: CDR1 MDHEN, CDR2 SYDVKM. V was pared by 7 bases and J by 5 bases, with 6 bases between. The CDR3 DNA follows: TGTGCCAGCACCCAGAATAATTCACCCCTCCACTTT. It is translated as CASTQNNSPLHF.

This clone has just one count. The chain joins TRBV7-8 to TRBJ1-5; D is ambiguous. Germline V gene lookup returns CDR1 SGHVS and CDR2 FQNEAQ. Trimming cost V 6 bases and J 1 base, with 13 bases left between them. This CDR3 is 15 amino acids long. The CDR3 sequence: CASRPSGSSNQPQHF. The CDR3 nucleotides are TGTGCCAGCAGACCGTCGGGATCAAGCAATCAGCCCCAGCATTTT.

The rearrangement links TRBV6-5 to TRBJ2-7; 13 nucleotides match TRBD2. Looked up from germline, CDR1 is MNHEY and CDR2 is SVGAGI. The CDR3 length is 15 residues. Germline trimming cut 2 bases from V and 8 bases from J; bases unmatched to any gene: 6. CDR3: CASSYRGLAGVQQYF. The CDR3 bases are TGTGCCAGCAGTTACCGCGGACTAGCGGGAGTCCAGCAGTACTTC.

A note on this clone: Germline is not matched at one junction end, which may reflect a read error. The chain combines TRBV28 with TRBJ1-5; TRBD1 matches at 7 bases. The CDR3 length is 15 residues. Germline values: CDR1 MDHEN, CDR2 SYDVKM. The CDR3 region has the DNA TGTGCCAGCAGTTCCCAAAACAGGGGCAACCAGCCCCAGCATTTT. Its translation is CASSSQNRGNQPQHF.

This chain connects TRBV30 to TRBJ2-6, with a tentative D call TRBD2 (5 bases). The CDR3 runs 15 residues. Per the germline V gene, CDR1 is GTSNPN and CDR2 is SVGIG (reference sequence). Trimming pared 0 bases from V and 3 bases from J, leaving 9 bases between. As DNA, the CDR3 is TGTGCCTGGAGTGTCTCGGGGAGTGGGGCCAACGTCCTGACTTTC. Protein: CAWSVSGSGANVLTF. Supplemented by reference TRBV30 and TRBJ2-6, the full variable domain reads SQTIHQWPATLVQPVGSPLSLECTVEGTSNPNLYWYRQAAGRGLQLLFYSVGIGQISSEVPQNLSASRPQDRQFILSSKKLLLSDSGFYLCAWSVSGSGANVLTFGAGSRLTVL.

This chain joins TRBV20-1 and TRBJ2-2, with 7 bases identical to TRBD2. Germline lookup yields CDR1 DFQATT and CDR2 SNEGSKA (reference sequence). The CDR3 extends over 18 amino acids. Trimming at V came to 3 bases and at J to 1 base, leaving 14 bases not matched to a gene. CDR3 amino acids: CSASLGASGKGNTGELFF. The CDR3 DNA reads as TGCAGTGCTAGTCTCGGGGCTAGCGGTAAAGGGAACACCGGGGAGCTGTTTTTT.

This rearrangement joins TRBV2 to TRBJ2-7; D ambiguous. The V gene lost 5 bases and the J gene lost 2 bases, with 7 bases spanning the gap. Germline lookup yields CDR1 SNHLY and CDR2 FYNNEI. There are 12 residues in the CDR3. The CDR3 here is CASSNTAYEQYF. Written as DNA, the CDR3 is TGTGCCAGCAGTAACACCGCCTACGAGCAGTACTTC.

The chain couples TRBV3-1 (or the pseudogene TRBV3-2) to TRBJ1-6; tentatively, D is TRBD1 (6 bases). Germline CDR1 is LGHDT and CDR2 is YNNKEL (reference sequence). Trimming pared 4 bases from V and 5 bases from J, leaving 12 bases between. CDR3 length equals 15 residues. CDR3 sequence: CASSPGQRDNSPLHF. For the CDR3, the DNA is TGTGCCAGCAGCCCAGGACAGCGAGATAATTCACCCCTCCACTTT.

The rearrangement joins TRBV2 to TRBJ2-5, with D perhaps TRBD1 (6 bases). The CDR3 runs to 13 residues. Trimming took 1 base from V and 4 from J, leaving 7 bases between them. Per the germline V gene, CDR1 is SNHLY and CDR2 is FYNNEI. The CDR3 here is CASSEGGRETQYF. CDR3 nucleotide sequence: TGTGCCAGCAGTGAAGGGGGGCGAGAGACCCAGTACTTC.

The chain links TRBV27 to TRBJ1-5; D ambiguous. V was pared by 5 bases and J by 4 bases, with 6 bases between. Germline V gives CDR1 MNHEY, CDR2 SMNVEV (reference sequence). The CDR3 extends over 12 amino acids. The CDR3 DNA reads TGTGCCAGCAGTCCCCCTAATCAGCCCCAGCATTTT. It is translated as CASSPPNQPQHF.

The CDR3 bases are TGTGCCAGCAGCTCGAACCTCGGAGATACGCAGTATTTT. Its protein product is CASSSNLGDTQYF. The chain uses TRBV5-4 and TRBJ2-3; D gene ambiguous. V was clipped by 3 bases and J by 5 bases, with 10 bases between them. The CDR3 is made up of 13 amino acids. CDR1 SGHNT and CDR2 YYREEE come from the germline V gene (reference sequence). The whole variable domain, remainder taken from reference TRBV5-4 and TRBJ2-3, is ETGVTQSPTHLIKTRGQQVTLRCSSQSGHNTVSWYQQALGQGPQFIFQYYREEENGRGNFPPRFSGLQFPNYSSELNVNALELDDSALYLCASSSNLGDTQYFGPGTRLTVL.

The chain couples TRBV28 to TRBJ1-3; D perhaps matches TRBD1 (6 bases). This CDR3 is 15 amino acids long. Between the trimmed V and J ends, which lost 5 bases and 0 bases, there was a span of 11 bases. Germline V gives CDR1 MDHEN, CDR2 SYDVKM. The CDR3 protein is CASSGQLFSGNTIYF. The CDR3 DNA sequence: TGTGCCAGCAGTGGACAGCTCTTCTCTGGAAACACCATATATTTT.

The J gene is TRBJ2-3, the V gene TRBV6-5; TRBD2 agrees at 9 bases. The CDR3 covers 15 residues. The V gene end was trimmed by 0 bases and the J gene end by 4 bases; junction bases not matched to a gene: 2. Germline assignment: CDR1 MNHEY and CDR2 SVGAGI. The CDR3 DNA follows: TGTGCCAGCAGTTACTCTAGCGGGAGACCAGATACGCAGTATTTT. Translation gives CASSYSSGRPDTQYF.

The V and J genes are TRBV28 and TRBJ2-3; D is uncertain. From germline, CDR1 is MDHEN and CDR2 SYDVKM. The V and J ends lost 7 bases and 0 bases respectively, with 8 bases between them. The CDR3 consists of 13 residues. CDR3 sequence: CASTPRSTDTQYF. The CDR3 region has the DNA TGTGCCAGCACCCCGAGAAGCACAGATACGCAGTATTTT.

J is TRBJ2-2 and V is TRBV5-4, with D perhaps matching TRBD1 (5 bases). There are 17 residues in the CDR3. Trimming cost V 2 bases and J 0 bases, with 14 bases left between them. Germline V gene sequence: CDR1 SGHNT, CDR2 YYREEE (reference sequence). The DNA of the CDR3 is TGTGCCAGCAGCTTAGGGTTGGGGCCAGCGAACACCGGGGAGCTGTTTTTT. Amino acid sequence: CASSLGLGPANTGELFF.

V usage is TRBV28 and J usage is TRBJ1-3, with D possibly being TRBD1 (5 bases). Trimming cost V 2 bases and J 0 bases, with 11 bases left between them. CDR3 length: 16 amino acids. Germline loops: CDR1 MDHEN, CDR2 SYDVKM. The CDR3 DNA follows: TGTGCCAGCAGTTTACCTACAGGCCTCTCTGGAAACACCATATATTTT. As protein: CASSLPTGLSGNTIYF.

This clone was counted only a few times. The rearrangement links TRBV28 to TRBJ1-4; D is perhaps TRBD1 (6 bases). The CDR3 runs 14 residues. Per the germline V gene, CDR1 is MDHEN and CDR2 is SYDVKM. Trimming shortened V by 6 bases and J by 6 bases, and 14 bases separated the two germline ends. The CDR3 sequence is CASRPGTNHEKLFF. The CDR3 DNA sequence: TGTGCCAGCAGACCCGGGACAAACCATGAAAAACTGTTTTTT.